This T cell receptor beta chain came from a study of blood T cells in healthy people across ages. Looking at the study overall: Researchers report that template switching captured about one barcoded beta molecule per two T cells. Study findings and constraints: In these data, TCR beta diversity tracked strongly with naive T cell percentage.

V was pared by 6 bases and J by 4 bases, with 7 bases between. This CDR3 has 12 residues. A sample-barcoded 5' primer and a J-beta primer mix were used in a second PCR of roughly 7 to 11 cycles. Sequencing of every sample gave 3 million or more CDR3-containing paired-end reads. MiXCR, run by TCRdb on the 5' RACE reads, gives a single entry per CDR3 protein. This sample has hundreds of thousands of distinct CDR3 sequences; about 42% occur once, and the top ten carry around a sixth. This clonotype showed up just a few times. Its antigen is unknown. The chain has TRBV12-3 or TRBV12-4 and TRBJ2-1; D possibly corresponds to TRBD1 (6 bases). The TCR comes from a man at least 80 years old in good health. The sequencing sample was made of blood. In DNA form, the CDR3 reads TGTGCCAGCAGAACAGGGTACAATGAGCAGTTCTTC. Translation gives CASRTGYNEQFF.